A single T cell receptor (beta chain) is shown here with its context. Its antigen is not known. With constant-segment primers, 5'RACE yielded cDNA libraries of TCR alpha and TCR beta that carried sample barcodes and UMIs. TCRdb re-called the 5' RACE reads with MiXCR, one entry per CDR3 protein. This sample carries 450,000 or so distinct CDR3 sequences, around 20% of them seen once, and the ten largest clones take 8.4%. CDR3 length: 12 amino acids. V was cut by 4 bases and J by 6 bases, with 13 bases left in between. The germline V gene encodes CDR1 SQVTM and CDR2 ANQGSEA. This sample was included in a study of T-cell memory formation after mild COVID-19. Findings of the study overall: Clones shrinking from day 15 to 85 showed even CD4/CD8 mixes; later expanders tilted CD4+.

Sequenced material: PBMCs or a T cell subset sorted from them (not recorded which). The V and J genes are TRBV29-1 and TRBJ2-7; tentatively, D is TRBD1 (5 bases). The source is an adult woman who had mild COVID-19 (a few samples of this study predate the infection). Cell type and time point are not known. The CDR3 spells CSVAQARGEQYF. The CDR3 DNA is TGCAGCGTTGCACAGGCCCGCGGCGAGCAGTACTTC.